This T cell receptor (beta chain) was recovered during a study of early T cells in non-severe SARS-CoV-2 infection. This clonotype has more than one count but fewer than ten. TCRdb re-analysed the 5' RACE reads in MiXCR, keeping a single row per CDR3 protein. The table lists tens of thousands of distinct CDR3 sequences, about 10% of them singletons. The TCR was taken from an adult who was a healthcare worker with PCR-confirmed SARS-CoV-2 infection or an uninfected control (not recorded which). Sequencing was carried out using whole blood.

The CDR3 DNA is TGTGCCAGCCAGTTGAATAGCAATCAGCCCCAGCATTTT. It yields the protein CASQLNSNQPQHF. The genes are TRBV6-2 or TRBV6-3 and TRBJ1-5, with D uncertain. Germline V gene sequence: CDR1 MNHEY, CDR2 SVGEGT. The V end was cut by 8 bases, the J end by 0 bases, with 8 bases between. The CDR3 totals 13 residues.